This is a list of T cell receptor beta chains from one sample in a study of spatial heterogeneity in lung cancer. Each CDR3 protein gets one entry after TCRdb re-called the 5' RACE reads with MiXCR. The table shows under 150,000 distinct CDR3 sequences, with about 10% occurring only once. The input for sequencing was PBMCs, taken at follow-up. The receptors were sampled from a female donor with early-stage non-small cell lung cancer. CDR3s include the opening cysteine and the closing phenylalanine or tryptophan. The order of the fields is D gene, clone size, J gene, V gene, CDR3 DNA, CDR3 protein. D genes are given only for firm matches. A row's size may be missing; if present it is once, few, many or a size class.

d_call: TRBD2; clone_size: many; j_call: TRBJ2-1; v_call: TRBV18; cdr3_nt: TGTGCCAGCTCACCACTTAGCGGGAGTTCCTACAATGAGCAGTTCTTC; cdr3_aa: CASSPLSGSSYNEQFF
d_call: TRBD2; clone_size: many; j_call: TRBJ2-3; v_call: TRBV19; cdr3_nt: TGTGCCAGTAGTCTCTCGGGCGGGAGCGGCACAGATACGCAGTATTTT; cdr3_aa: CASSLSGGSGTDTQYF
d_call: TRBD2; clone_size: many; j_call: TRBJ2-3; v_call: TRBV27; cdr3_nt: TGTGCCAGCAGAAAGCGGGAGACACAGACAGATACGCAGTATTTT; cdr3_aa: CASRKRETQTDTQYF
d_call: -; clone_size: -; j_call: TRBJ2-6; v_call: TRBV28; cdr3_nt: TGTGCCAGCAGTACGGGTGGCTCTGGGGCCAACGTCCTGACTTTC; cdr3_aa: CASSTGGSGANVLTF
d_call: -; clone_size: few; j_call: TRBJ2-1; v_call: TRBV7-9; cdr3_nt: TGTGCCAGCAGCGCAGCGGGTGGGGGCTCCTACAATGAGCAGTTCTTC; cdr3_aa: CASSAAGGGSYNEQFF
d_call: -; clone_size: -; j_call: TRBJ2-2; v_call: TRBV5-1; cdr3_nt: TGCGCCAGCAGCTTGGACGGGTTCTCCGGGGAGCTGTTTTTT; cdr3_aa: CASSLDGFSGELFF
d_call: TRBD2; clone_size: many; j_call: TRBJ2-7; v_call: TRBV20-1; cdr3_nt: TGCAGTGCTAGAGAAGGACTAGCGGGTGAAGGGTTCTACGAGCAGTACTTC; cdr3_aa: CSAREGLAGEGFYEQYF
d_call: -; clone_size: few; j_call: TRBJ2-2; v_call: TRBV21-1; cdr3_nt: TGTGCCAGCAGCAAAAAAACCCAGACAGGACACACCGGGGAGCTGTTTTTT; cdr3_aa: CASSKKTQTGHTGELFF
d_call: TRBD2; clone_size: -; j_call: TRBJ2-1; v_call: TRBV11-3; cdr3_nt: TGTGCCAGCAGCTTAAGTTCAGCGGGAGACGGGAATGAGCAGTTCTTC; cdr3_aa: CASSLSSAGDGNEQFF
d_call: TRBD2; clone_size: -; j_call: TRBJ2-5; v_call: TRBV7-2; cdr3_nt: TGTGCCAGCAGCTTAGGAGCACGGGCGGGAGGGGGAGAGACCCAGTACTTC; cdr3_aa: CASSLGARAGGGETQYF
d_call: -; clone_size: -; j_call: TRBJ1-1; v_call: TRBV5-1; cdr3_nt: TGCGCCAGCAGCTTGGGGGTACTGAACACTGAAGCTTTCTTT; cdr3_aa: CASSLGVLNTEAFF
d_call: TRBD1; clone_size: -; j_call: TRBJ1-1; v_call: TRBV12-5; cdr3_nt: TGTGCTAGTGGACTACAGGGGAATGAAGCTTTCTTT; cdr3_aa: CASGLQGNEAFF
d_call: -; clone_size: few; j_call: TRBJ2-7; v_call: TRBV23-1; cdr3_nt: TGCGCCAGCAGCCAGAGTGGGGGAAAGAACTACGAGCAGTACTTC; cdr3_aa: CASSQSGGKNYEQYF
d_call: -; clone_size: -; j_call: TRBJ1-2; v_call: TRBV10-3; cdr3_nt: TGTGCCATCAGTGACAGTGGACACAACTATGGCTACACCTTC; cdr3_aa: CAISDSGHNYGYTF
d_call: TRBD1; clone_size: many; j_call: TRBJ1-2; v_call: TRBV29-1; cdr3_nt: TGCAGCGGACAGGGGGCTAACTATGGCTACACCTTC; cdr3_aa: CSGQGANYGYTF
d_call: TRBD1; clone_size: -; j_call: TRBJ2-1; v_call: TRBV12-3/TRBV12-4; cdr3_nt: TGTGCCAGCAGTTACGGACAGGGTAGAGACAATGAGCAGTTCTTC; cdr3_aa: CASSYGQGRDNEQFF
d_call: TRBD1; clone_size: -; j_call: TRBJ1-2; v_call: TRBV6-2/TRBV6-3; cdr3_nt: TGTGCCAGCAGTTCCTACAGGGGGCTTATCTATGGCTACACCTTC; cdr3_aa: CASSSYRGLIYGYTF
d_call: -; clone_size: -; j_call: TRBJ1-5; v_call: TRBV6-5; cdr3_nt: TGTGCCAGCAGTTTAAATAAGGGCAATCAGCCCCAGCATTTT; cdr3_aa: CASSLNKGNQPQHF
d_call: TRBD2; clone_size: -; j_call: TRBJ2-1; v_call: TRBV11-2; cdr3_nt: TGTGCCAGCAGCTCGACTAGCGGGAGATACAATGAGCAGTTCTTC; cdr3_aa: CASSSTSGRYNEQFF
d_call: TRBD1; clone_size: -; j_call: TRBJ2-4; v_call: TRBV15; cdr3_nt: TGTGCCACCAGCACGCAACTGGGACAGGGGGAGGCCAAAAACATTCAGTACTTC; cdr3_aa: CATSTQLGQGEAKNIQYF
d_call: -; clone_size: many; j_call: TRBJ2-3; v_call: TRBV7-8; cdr3_nt: TGTGCCAGCAGCTTAGCCTTGGGCAATACGCAGTATTTT; cdr3_aa: CASSLALGNTQYF
d_call: -; clone_size: few; j_call: TRBJ2-1; v_call: TRBV20-1; cdr3_nt: TGCAGTGCTACAGCCATATGGGACACAGATGAGCAGTTCTTC; cdr3_aa: CSATAIWDTDEQFF
d_call: -; clone_size: few; j_call: TRBJ2-5; v_call: TRBV6-5; cdr3_nt: -; cdr3_aa: CASSYSSGRETQYF
d_call: -; clone_size: -; j_call: TRBJ2-1; v_call: TRBV4-2; cdr3_nt: TGTGCCAGCAGCCAAAAAGCAGCAGTGAGCTCCTACAATGAGCAGTTCTTC; cdr3_aa: CASSQKAAVSSYNEQFF
d_call: TRBD2; clone_size: -; j_call: TRBJ2-1; v_call: TRBV4-3; cdr3_nt: TGCGCCAGCAGACCGGGGACTAGCGGGAGCTCCTACAATGAGCAGTTCTTC; cdr3_aa: CASRPGTSGSSYNEQFF
d_call: -; clone_size: -; j_call: TRBJ2-3; v_call: TRBV2; cdr3_nt: TGTGCCAGCGTGACAACTAGCACAGATACGCAGTATTTT; cdr3_aa: CASVTTSTDTQYF
d_call: TRBD1; clone_size: few; j_call: TRBJ2-2; v_call: TRBV5-1; cdr3_nt: TGCGCCAGCAGCTCCACCGGGACAGGAATGACCGGGGAGCTGTTTTTT; cdr3_aa: CASSSTGTGMTGELFF
d_call: -; clone_size: few; j_call: TRBJ2-2; v_call: TRBV7-2; cdr3_nt: TGTGCCAGCAGCTCCCGGAGGGTATCGCAGGGGGAGCTGTTTTTT; cdr3_aa: CASSSRRVSQGELFF
d_call: -; clone_size: few; j_call: TRBJ1-4; v_call: TRBV3-1; cdr3_nt: TGTGCCAGCAGCCAAGGGCTTGGGACGGCTCCCGGAAAACTGTTTTTT; cdr3_aa: CASSQGLGTAPGKLFF
d_call: -; clone_size: few; j_call: TRBJ1-2; v_call: TRBV28; cdr3_nt: TGTGCCAGCAGCCCTCTTACACGGGGATATGGCTACACCTTC; cdr3_aa: CASSPLTRGYGYTF
d_call: -; clone_size: few; j_call: TRBJ1-1; v_call: TRBV24-1; cdr3_nt: TGTGCCACCGTGGGGAATTCGATGGGAACTGAAGCTTTCTTT; cdr3_aa: CATVGNSMGTEAFF
d_call: TRBD2; clone_size: -; j_call: TRBJ2-1; v_call: TRBV6-2/TRBV6-3; cdr3_nt: TGTGCCAGCAGTTACGGGGGAGGGCCAAGTGAGCAGTTCTTC; cdr3_aa: CASSYGGGPSEQFF
d_call: -; clone_size: -; j_call: TRBJ2-7; v_call: TRBV6-5; cdr3_nt: TGTGCCAGCTCCCGGGACGGAGCGTACGAGCAGTACTTC; cdr3_aa: CASSRDGAYEQYF
d_call: TRBD2; clone_size: -; j_call: TRBJ2-3; v_call: TRBV14; cdr3_nt: TGTGCCAGCAGCCAAAGGACTAGCAGGCGCACAGATACGCAGTATTTT; cdr3_aa: CASSQRTSRRTDTQYF
d_call: -; clone_size: -; j_call: TRBJ2-4; v_call: TRBV27; cdr3_nt: TGTGCCAGCAGTACACTAGCGCGGGACACCATAGCCAAAAACATTCAGTACTTC; cdr3_aa: CASSTLARDTIAKNIQYF
d_call: TRBD1; clone_size: few; j_call: TRBJ1-5; v_call: TRBV18; cdr3_nt: TGTGCCAGCTCACGGACAGGGGGAAAGGATCAGCCCCAGCATTTT; cdr3_aa: CASSRTGGKDQPQHF
d_call: TRBD1; clone_size: few; j_call: TRBJ2-7; v_call: TRBV5-1; cdr3_nt: TGCGCCAGCAGCCCTAAGTACCGGGACAGGGGTGCCTACGAGCAGTACTTC; cdr3_aa: CASSPKYRDRGAYEQYF
d_call: TRBD2; clone_size: many; j_call: TRBJ2-4; v_call: TRBV14; cdr3_nt: TGTGCCAGCAGCCCGCTTGGGGGCGGGAGGATGGCCAAAAACATTCAGTACTTC; cdr3_aa: CASSPLGGGRMAKNIQYF